This is a list of T cell receptor beta chains from one sample in a study of control samples from healthy donors and cancer patients. The table came from immunoSEQ multiplex PCR; TCRdb's copy has only in-frame clones and leaves some out. The sample lists 100,000 or so clones; approximately 89% were seen once. The sample comprised blood. These receptors originate from a woman aged 25 to 39 in good health. CDR3s include the opening cysteine and the closing phenylalanine or tryptophan. D genes are given only for firm matches. Rows may omit the clone size; those that give it use once, few, many or a size class.

D: -; size: -; V: TRBV6-5; J: TRBJ2-7; CDR3: CASSYSRQGLHEQYF; DNA: TGTGCCAGCAGTTACTCGCGGCAGGGGTTACACGAGCAGTACTTC
D: -; size: once; V: TRBV6-2/TRBV6-3; J: TRBJ1-2; CDR3: CASSYSRVRVKGINYGYTF; DNA: TGTGCCAGCAGTTACTCGAGGGTCAGGGTAAAGGGGATTAACTATGGCTACACCTTC
D: -; size: -; V: TRBV15; J: TRBJ2-6; CDR3: CATSRGQDSGVNVLTF; DNA: TGTGCCACCAGCAGAGGACAAGACTCTGGGGTCAACGTCCTGACTTTC
D: -; size: -; V: TRBV18; J: TRBJ2-1; CDR3: CASSFDSYNEQFF; DNA: TGTGCCAGCTCATTTGACTCCTACAATGAGCAGTTCTTC
D: -; size: -; V: TRBV6-6; J: TRBJ1-1; CDR3: CASSPPGVTNTEAFF; DNA: TGTGCCAGCAGCCCCCCAGGGGTAACCAACACTGAAGCTTTCTTT
D: TRBD2; size: -; V: TRBV28; J: TRBJ2-5; CDR3: CASTVTGRGFQETQYF; DNA: TGTGCCAGCACTGTAACTGGGCGGGGGTTCCAAGAGACCCAGTACTTC
D: -; size: -; V: TRBV3-1/TRBV3-2; J: TRBJ1-5; CDR3: CASSQGGRPQHF; DNA: TGTGCCAGCAGCCAAGGGGGACGGCCCCAGCATTTT
D: TRBD2; size: -; V: TRBV27; J: TRBJ2-3; CDR3: CASSLEREGTQYF; DNA: TGTGCCAGCAGTTTAGAACGGGAGGGTACGCAGTATTTT
D: -; size: once; V: TRBV29-1; J: TRBJ1-2; CDR3: CSVEVGTNYGYTF; DNA: TGCAGCGTTGAAGTTGGGACTAACTATGGCTACACCTTC
D: TRBD1; size: -; V: TRBV6-5; J: TRBJ2-7; CDR3: CASRQGQAYEQYF; DNA: TGTGCCAGCAGACAGGGACAGGCCTACGAGCAGTACTTC
D: TRBD1; size: -; V: TRBV4-1; J: TRBJ2-7; CDR3: CASSPTGTEQYF; DNA: TGCGCCAGCAGCCCGACAGGGACCGAGCAGTACTTC
D: -; size: -; V: TRBV4-2; J: TRBJ2-3; CDR3: CASSQDGRSTDTQYF; DNA: TGTGCCAGCAGCCAAGATGGGCGAAGCACAGATACGCAGTATTTT
D: -; size: -; V: TRBV28; J: TRBJ1-1; CDR3: CASGDVDIEAFF; DNA: TGTGCCAGCGGGGACGTGGATATTGAAGCTTTCTTT
D: -; size: -; V: TRBV12-3/TRBV12-4; J: TRBJ1-2; CDR3: CASSPQENYGYTF; DNA: TGTGCCAGCAGTCCCCAGGAAAACTATGGCTACACCTTC
D: -; size: -; V: TRBV29-1; J: TRBJ1-5; CDR3: CSVRLSGAPGRQPQHF; DNA: TGCAGCGTTCGATTGTCCGGGGCCCCTGGACGACAGCCCCAGCATTTT
D: -; size: -; V: TRBV5-4; J: TRBJ1-5; CDR3: CASSLGSNQPQHF; DNA: TGTGCCAGCAGCTTGGGTAGCAATCAGCCCCAGCATTTT
D: TRBD1; size: -; V: TRBV5-1; J: TRBJ1-6; CDR3: CASSAQGEDSPLHF; DNA: TGCGCCAGCAGCGCCCAGGGGGAGGATTCACCCCTCCACTTT
D: -; size: -; V: TRBV6-5; J: TRBJ2-7; CDR3: CASSPGYSEQYF; DNA: TGTGCCAGCAGCCCAGGGTATAGCGAGCAGTACTTC
D: -; size: -; V: TRBV18; J: TRBJ1-2; CDR3: CASSPSTGSNYGYTF; DNA: TGTGCCAGCTCACCAAGCACAGGGTCTAACTATGGCTACACCTTC
D: -; size: -; V: TRBV15; J: TRBJ1-5; CDR3: CATSRGGSGQPQHF; DNA: TGTGCCACCAGCAGAGGGGGGAGCGGTCAGCCCCAGCATTTT
D: -; size: -; V: TRBV27; J: TRBJ2-3; CDR3: CASTYGEGARTTDTQYF; DNA: TGTGCCAGCACCTACGGGGAGGGGGCCCGGACCACAGATACGCAGTATTTT
D: TRBD2; size: -; V: TRBV6-5; J: TRBJ2-3; CDR3: CASRGGTPSTDTQYF; DNA: TGTGCCAGCAGGGGAGGGACTCCGAGCACAGATACGCAGTATTTT
D: -; size: -; V: TRBV3-1/TRBV3-2; J: TRBJ2-1; CDR3: CASSQPPTRDEQFF; DNA: TGTGCCAGCAGCCAGCCTCCGACGAGGGATGAGCAGTTCTTC